This TCR beta chain derives from a study of early T cells in non-severe SARS-CoV-2 infection. On the study more broadly: Bulk RNA from unsorted whole blood was sequenced; chains were unpaired.

In this sample, this clonotype turned up many times. Losses at the gene ends were 5 bases for V and 7 bases for J; bases not matched to a gene: 10. CDR1 and CDR2 from the germline V gene are MDHEN and SYDVKM. This CDR3 region has 16 residues. The TCR library protocol was used to attach unique molecular identifiers. These identifiers were attached to individual cDNA molecules. A single record per CDR3 protein comes from TCRdb applying MiXCR to the 5' RACE reads. The sample has tens of thousands of distinct CDR3 sequences, 13% seen once. Sequenced input: whole blood. The chain joins TRBV28 to TRBJ2-1; 11 bases line up with TRBD2. This TCR was sampled from an adult who was a healthcare worker with PCR-confirmed SARS-CoV-2 infection or an uninfected control (not recorded which). Here the CDR3 reads CASSRLLAGAGNEQFF. The CDR3 DNA reads as TGTGCCAGCAGTCGCCTACTAGCGGGAGCGGGGAATGAGCAGTTCTTC.